This T cell receptor (beta chain) was captured by sequencing in a study of human CD8 memory T cell subsets. Its frequency marks this clonotype as medium-sized. Its target is not known. The authors defined TPEX cells as CCR7+ PD-1+ TIGIT+ early memory CD8+ T cells carrying exhausted-like traits. Each subset gave duplicate vials of approximately 140,000 sorted CD8+ T cells for RNA. Study outcomes and limitations: Stem-like memory and precursor exhausted T cell populations exhibited comparably high diversity, in distinction to effector memory cells. Greater diversity was suggested by Chao1 estimates for stem-like memory T cells than for precursor exhausted T cells. Among T cell receptor chains, only the beta chains were sequenced in this study.

UMI-labeled 5' RACE was used, and it produced the TCR beta libraries. TCRdb reprocessed the 5' RACE reads; each CDR3 protein has one entry and no DNA is given. Found here are fewer than 7,500 distinct CDR3 sequences; the top ten clones hold about 21%. Germline assignment: CDR1 SNHLY and CDR2 FYNNEI. The CDR3 loop spans 15 amino acids. Sequencing was carried out using CD8+ T cells from PBMCs. The TCR was taken from a human donor in good health. The chain has TRBV2 and TRBJ2-7; the D gene TCRdb calls, TRBD1, cannot be checked with no DNA. The CDR3 sequence is CASSGGQVAPGEQYF.